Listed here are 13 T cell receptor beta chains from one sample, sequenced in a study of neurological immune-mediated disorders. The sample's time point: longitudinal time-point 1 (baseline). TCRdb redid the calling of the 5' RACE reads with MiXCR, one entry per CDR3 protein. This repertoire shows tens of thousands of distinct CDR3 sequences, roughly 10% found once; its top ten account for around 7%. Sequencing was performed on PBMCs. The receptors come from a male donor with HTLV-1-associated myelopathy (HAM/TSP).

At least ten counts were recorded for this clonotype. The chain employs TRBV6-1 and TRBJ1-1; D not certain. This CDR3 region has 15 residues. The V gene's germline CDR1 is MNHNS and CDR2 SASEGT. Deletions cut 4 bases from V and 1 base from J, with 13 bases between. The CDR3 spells CASSVFSLGNTEAFF. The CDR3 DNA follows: TGTGCCAGCAGTGTATTTTCCCTAGGGAACACTGAAGCTTTCTTT.

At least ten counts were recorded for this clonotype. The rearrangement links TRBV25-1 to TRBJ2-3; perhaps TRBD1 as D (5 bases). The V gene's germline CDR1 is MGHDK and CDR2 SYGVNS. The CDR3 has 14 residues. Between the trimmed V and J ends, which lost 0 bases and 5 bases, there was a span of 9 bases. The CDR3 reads CASSEYGAVDTQYF. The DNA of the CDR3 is TGTGCCAGCAGTGAATATGGGGCGGTAGATACGCAGTATTTT.

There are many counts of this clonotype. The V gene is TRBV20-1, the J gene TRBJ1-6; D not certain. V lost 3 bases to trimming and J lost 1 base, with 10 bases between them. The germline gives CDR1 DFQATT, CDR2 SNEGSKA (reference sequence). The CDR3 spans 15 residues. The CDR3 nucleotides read TGCAGTGCTAGGCCCGGTGGTTCCTATAATTCACCCCTCCACTTT. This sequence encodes CSARPGGSYNSPLHF.

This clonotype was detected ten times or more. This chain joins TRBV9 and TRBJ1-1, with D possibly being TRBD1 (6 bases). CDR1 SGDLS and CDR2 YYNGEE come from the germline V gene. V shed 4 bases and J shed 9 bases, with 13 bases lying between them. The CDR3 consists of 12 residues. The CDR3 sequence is CASSLETGQAFF. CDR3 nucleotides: TGTGCCAGCAGCCTAGAGACAGGCCAAGCTTTCTTT. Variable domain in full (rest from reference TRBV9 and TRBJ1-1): DSGVTQTPKHLITATGQRVTLRCSPRSGDLSVYWYQQSLDQGLQFLIQYYNGEERAKGNILERFSAQQFPDLHSELNLSSLELGDSALYFCASSLETGQAFFGQGTRLTVV.

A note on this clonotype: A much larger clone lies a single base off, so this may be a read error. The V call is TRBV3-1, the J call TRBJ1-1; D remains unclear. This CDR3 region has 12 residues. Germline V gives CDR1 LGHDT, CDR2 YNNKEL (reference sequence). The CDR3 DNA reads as TGTGCCAGCAACCAAGATGAGGATGAAGCTTTCTTT. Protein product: CASNQDEDEAFF.

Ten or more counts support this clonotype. The CDR3 sequence: CATTQVPGAHHQPQHF. CDR3 DNA: TGTGCCACCACCCAGGTACCGGGCGCTCACCACCAGCCCCAGCATTTT. This rearrangement joins TRBV15 to TRBJ1-5; no firm D call. This CDR3 is built from 16 residues. Germline CDR1 LNHNV, CDR2 YYDKDF (reference sequence). V was pared by 7 bases and J by 7 bases, with 23 bases between.

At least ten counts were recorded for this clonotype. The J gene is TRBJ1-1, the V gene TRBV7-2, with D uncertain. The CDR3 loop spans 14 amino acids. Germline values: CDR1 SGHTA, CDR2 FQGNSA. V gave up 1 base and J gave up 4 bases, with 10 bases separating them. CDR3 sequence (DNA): TGTGCCAGCAGCTTAGTTGGGTCGGGCACTGAAGCTTTCTTT. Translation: CASSLVGSGTEAFF.

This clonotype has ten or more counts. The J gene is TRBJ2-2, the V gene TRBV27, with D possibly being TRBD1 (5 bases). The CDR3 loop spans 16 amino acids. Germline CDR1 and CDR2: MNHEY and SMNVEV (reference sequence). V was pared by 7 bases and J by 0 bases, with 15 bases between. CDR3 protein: CASMIGVRANTGELFF. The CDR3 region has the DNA TGTGCCAGCATGATAGGGGTGAGAGCGAACACCGGGGAGCTGTTTTTT.

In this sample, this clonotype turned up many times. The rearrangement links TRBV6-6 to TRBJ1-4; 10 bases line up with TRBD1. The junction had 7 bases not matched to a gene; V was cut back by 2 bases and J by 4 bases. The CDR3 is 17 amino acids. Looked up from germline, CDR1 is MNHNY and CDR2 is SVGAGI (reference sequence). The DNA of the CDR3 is TGTGCCAGCAGTTACGGAGACAGGGGGCTGGATAATGAAAAACTGTTTTTT. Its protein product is CASSYGDRGLDNEKLFF.

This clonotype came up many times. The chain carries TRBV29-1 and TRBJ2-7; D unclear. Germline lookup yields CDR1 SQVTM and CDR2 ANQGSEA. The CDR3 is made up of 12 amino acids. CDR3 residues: CSWARPPYEQYF. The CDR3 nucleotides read TGCAGTTGGGCGCGCCCGCCCTACGAGCAGTACTTC.

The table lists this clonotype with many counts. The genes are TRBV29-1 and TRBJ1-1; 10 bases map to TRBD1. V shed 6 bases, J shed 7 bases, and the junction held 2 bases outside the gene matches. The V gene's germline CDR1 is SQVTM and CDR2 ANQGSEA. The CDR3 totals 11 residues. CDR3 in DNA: TGCAGCGTCGGACAGGGGGATGAAGCTTTCTTT. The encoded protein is CSVGQGDEAFF.

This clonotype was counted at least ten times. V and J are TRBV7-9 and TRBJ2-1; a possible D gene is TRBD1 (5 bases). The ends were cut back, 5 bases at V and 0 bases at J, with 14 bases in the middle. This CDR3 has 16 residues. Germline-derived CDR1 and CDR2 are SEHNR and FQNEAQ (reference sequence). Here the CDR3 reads CASSRSQGSSYNEQFF. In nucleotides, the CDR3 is TGTGCCAGCAGCCGATCCCAGGGTAGCTCCTACAATGAGCAGTTCTTC.

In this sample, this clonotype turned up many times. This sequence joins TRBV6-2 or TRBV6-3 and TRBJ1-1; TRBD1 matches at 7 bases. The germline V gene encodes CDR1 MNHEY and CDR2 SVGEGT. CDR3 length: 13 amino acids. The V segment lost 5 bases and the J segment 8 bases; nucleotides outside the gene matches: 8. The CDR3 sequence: CASSPPRQGEAFF. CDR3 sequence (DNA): TGTGCCAGCAGTCCCCCCCGACAGGGCGAAGCTTTCTTT.